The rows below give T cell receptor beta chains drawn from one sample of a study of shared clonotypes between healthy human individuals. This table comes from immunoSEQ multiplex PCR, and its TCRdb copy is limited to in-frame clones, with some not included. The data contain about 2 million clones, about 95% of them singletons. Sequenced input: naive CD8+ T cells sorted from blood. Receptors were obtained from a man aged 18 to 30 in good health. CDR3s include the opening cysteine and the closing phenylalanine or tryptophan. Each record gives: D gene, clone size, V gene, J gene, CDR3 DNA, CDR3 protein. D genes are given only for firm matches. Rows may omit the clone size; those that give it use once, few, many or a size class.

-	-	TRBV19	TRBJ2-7	TGTGCCAGTAGTATAGAGTCGACAAACTACGAGCAGTACTTC	CASSIESTNYEQYF
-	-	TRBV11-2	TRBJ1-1	TGTGCCAGCAGCTTAGCTTATGCGACCCCTATGAACACTGAAGCTTTCTTT	CASSLAYATPMNTEAFF
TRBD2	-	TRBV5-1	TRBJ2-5	TGCGCCAGCAGCTTGCGAGTAGCGGGATCGCCTAAAGGGGAGACCCAGTACTTC	CASSLRVAGSPKGETQYF
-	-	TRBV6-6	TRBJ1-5	TGTGCCATCGCGGGGGCAAATAGCAATCAGCCCCAGCATTTT	CAIAGANSNQPQHF
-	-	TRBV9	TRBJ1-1	TGTGCCAGCAGCCCCACACAAAACATGAACACTGAAGCTTTCTTT	CASSPTQNMNTEAFF
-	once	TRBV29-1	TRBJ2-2	TGCAGCGTTGAGTTTGGGGCTGGGGAGCTGTTTTTT	CSVEFGAGELFF
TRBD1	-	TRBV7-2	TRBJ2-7	TGTGCCAGCAGCTTGGGACAGGGCGGGTCCTACGAGCAGTACTTC	CASSLGQGGSYEQYF
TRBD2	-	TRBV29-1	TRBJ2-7	TGCAGCGTTGGAACAGCTAGCGGGGGGGCCCTACCCTACGAGCAGTACTTC	CSVGTASGGALPYEQYF
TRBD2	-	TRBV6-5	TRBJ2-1	TGTGCCAGCAGCCAAACTAGCGGGGGGTACAATGAGCAGTTCTTC	CASSQTSGGYNEQFF
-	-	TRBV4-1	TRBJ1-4	TGCGCCAGCAGCCAAGTTTCCTCGGGTGTTGCAACTAATGAAAAACTGTTTTTT	CASSQVSSGVATNEKLFF
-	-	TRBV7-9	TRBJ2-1	TGTGCCAGCAGCTTGGCCAGCTCCTACAATGAGCAGTTCTTC	CASSLASSYNEQFF
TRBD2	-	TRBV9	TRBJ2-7	TGTGCCAGCAGCCCGGGAGGCGGGGGCTACGAGCAGTACTTC	CASSPGGGGYEQYF
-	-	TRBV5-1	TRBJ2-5	TGCGCCAGCAGCTTGGGCGGGACAGAAGAGACCCAGTACTTC	CASSLGGTEETQYF
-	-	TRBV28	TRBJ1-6	TGTGCCAGCAGTTACGATTCACCCCTCCACTTT	CASSYDSPLHF
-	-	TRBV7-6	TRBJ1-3	TGTGCCAGCAGCTCCGTTTGGGGCTCTGGAAACACCATATATTTT	CASSSVWGSGNTIYF
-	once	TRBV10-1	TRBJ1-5	TGCGCCAGCCCTAAACAGAATAAGGGGCTATGGCAGCCCCAGCATTTT	CASPKQNKGLWQPQHF
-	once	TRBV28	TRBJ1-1	TGTGCCAGCAGTTTACAGTTGGCGGACACTGAAGCTTTCTTT	CASSLQLADTEAFF
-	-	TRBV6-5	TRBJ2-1	TGTGCCAGCAGTTACTCGGTCGGCGAGTTCTACAATGAGCAGTTCTTC	CASSYSVGEFYNEQFF
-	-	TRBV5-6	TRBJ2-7	TGTGCCAGCAGCTTGACAGAGCATCCCTACGAGCAGTACTTC	CASSLTEHPYEQYF
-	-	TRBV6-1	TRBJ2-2	TGTGCCAGCAGTTTGCTGTCGGACTGGGAGCTGTTTTTT	CASSLLSDWELFF
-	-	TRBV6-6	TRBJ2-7	TGTGCCAGCAGCCACGACAGTTACGAGCAGTACTTC	CASSHDSYEQYF
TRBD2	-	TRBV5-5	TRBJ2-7	TGTGCCAGCAGCGGCGACATTCTAGCGGCAAGCTCCTACGAGCAGTACTTC	CASSGDILAASSYEQYF
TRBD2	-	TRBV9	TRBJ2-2	TGTGCCAGCAGCCTCGGGGGGGCCACCGGGGAGCTGTTTTTT	CASSLGGATGELFF
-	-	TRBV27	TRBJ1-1	TGTGCCAGCAGTTTATTCGGGCAGGGCGGTTACGAGGAGGAGAACACTGAAGCTTTCTTT	CASSLFGQGGYEEENTEAFF
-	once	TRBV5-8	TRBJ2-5	TGTGCCAGCAGCTTGGTGGGGGGAGAGACCCAGTACTTC	CASSLVGGETQYF
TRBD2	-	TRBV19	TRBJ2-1	TGTGCCAGTAGTACGACTAGCGACTCCTACAATGAGCAGTTCTTC	CASSTTSDSYNEQFF
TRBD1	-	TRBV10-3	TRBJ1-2	TGTGCCATCAGTGAGTCAGGGACAGTGGCTAACTATGGCTACACCTTC	CAISESGTVANYGYTF
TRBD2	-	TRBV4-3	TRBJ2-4	TGCGCCAGCAGCCAAGATGGGGGGGGGTCGCCCGACATTCAGTACTTC	CASSQDGGGSPDIQYF
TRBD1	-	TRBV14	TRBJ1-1	TGTGCCAGCAGCCAAGAATTTGGACCCAGGGGGGCGAACACTGAAGCTTTCTTT	CASSQEFGPRGANTEAFF
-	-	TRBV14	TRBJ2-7	TGTGCCAGCAGCCAAATAGGGACCTACGAGCAGTACTTC	CASSQIGTYEQYF
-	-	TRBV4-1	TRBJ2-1	TGCGCCAGCCACGGGGCCGGCAATGAGCAGTTCTTC	CASHGAGNEQFF
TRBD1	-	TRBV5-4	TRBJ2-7	TGTGCCAGCAGCCTGGACAGGGGGATGTACGAGCAGTACTTC	CASSLDRGMYEQYF
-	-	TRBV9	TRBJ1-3	TGTGCCAGCAGCGTTGGTTACTCTGGAAACACCATATATTTT	CASSVGYSGNTIYF
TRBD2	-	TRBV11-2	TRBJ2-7	TGTGCCAGCAGCTTAGAACCTAGCGGACTATCCTACGAGCAGTACTTC	CASSLEPSGLSYEQYF
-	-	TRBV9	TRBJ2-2	TGTGCCAGCAGCGTAGTTGGGGGTCCGGGCGGGGAGCTGTTTTTT	CASSVVGGPGGELFF
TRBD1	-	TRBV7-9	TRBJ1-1	TGTGCCAGCAGCTTATCAGGGGGCACTGAAGCTTTCTTT	CASSLSGGTEAFF
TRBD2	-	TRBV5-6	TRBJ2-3	TGTGCCAGCACCCCGTTTTTAGCGGGAATCACAGATACGCAGTATTTT	CASTPFLAGITDTQYF